This TCR beta chain was recovered during a study of Graves' ophthalmopathy and Graves' hyperthyroidism. Study context: Ophthalmopathy not arising within 18 months of follow-up defined hyperthyroidism as stable.

Symptoms, serum thyroxine and TRAb, thyroid ultrasound, and orbital computed tomography formed the diagnostic basis. Germline V gene sequence: CDR1 MGHDK, CDR2 SYGVNS. Trimming took 8 bases from V and 3 from J, leaving 20 bases between them. The CDR3 has 15 residues. Concerning this clonotype itself: The target antigen is unknown.

Findings of the study overall: Sensitivity reached less than 71% and specificity approximately 72% when the model predicted ophthalmopathy progression. Blood also harbored most expanded thyroid clonotypes above 0.001 frequency.

The study amplified TCR beta CDR3 regions using RNA transcripts. Second-round multiplex PCR followed a first-round RT-PCR using HTBI primers. One entry per CDR3 protein results from TCRdb running MiXCR on the multiplex PCR reads. The sample lists about 1.2 million distinct CDR3 sequences, 35% to 40% occurring once. Specimen: peripheral blood or thyroid tissue (not recorded which). The V gene is TRBV25-1, the J gene TRBJ2-7; a weak D match, TRBD1 (5 bases). This receptor was identified in an adult man with Graves' hyperthyroidism. CDR3 DNA: TGTGCCAGCGCTATCTGGGCAGGGAAGAGCTACGAGCAGTACTTC. As protein: CASAIWAGKSYEQYF.